Listed below are T cell receptor beta chains from one sample, sequenced in a study of control samples from healthy donors and cancer patients. Sequenced by immunoSEQ multiplex PCR; TCRdb stores in-frame clones only, minus some. In the table there are some 130,000 clones, roughly 90% of which are singletons. Material for sequencing was blood. The source of these receptors is a man aged 18-30 years in good health. CDR3s include the opening cysteine and the closing phenylalanine or tryptophan. A D gene is named only where the DNA matches it firmly. Where a row states a size, it is once, few, many or the class of an expanded clone; other rows omit it.

j_call,d_call,v_call,clone_size,cdr3_nt,cdr3_aa
TRBJ2-1,NA,TRBV5-1,NA,TGCGCCAGCAGCTTGAGCCAGGGGTACAATGAGCAGTTCTTC,CASSLSQGYNEQFF
TRBJ1-2,NA,TRBV4-1,once,TGCGCCAGCAGCCAAGGTCCAGGGGACAACTATGGCTACACCTTC,CASSQGPGDNYGYTF
TRBJ2-5,NA,TRBV7-2,NA,TGTGCCAGCAGCTTAGGGGGTAGGGGAGAGACCCAGTACTTC,CASSLGGRGETQYF
TRBJ2-2,TRBD2,TRBV5-1,NA,TGCGCCAGCAGCTTGGAGGGAGGGTCGAACACCGGGGAGCTGTTTTTT,CASSLEGGSNTGELFF
TRBJ1-1,TRBD1,TRBV13,NA,TGTGCCAGCAGCTTCCGACAGGGGTTGGGTGAAGCTTTCTTT,CASSFRQGLGEAFF
TRBJ1-4,TRBD1,TRBV9,NA,TGTGCCAGCAGGGGACAGGGTGGCGAAAAACTGTTTTTT,CASRGQGGEKLFF
TRBJ1-5,NA,TRBV20-1,NA,TGCAGTGCTAGTGTTGGACGGCAAAATCAGCCCCAGCATTTT,CSASVGRQNQPQHF
TRBJ1-2,NA,TRBV7-9,NA,TGTGCCAGCAGCCAGAGTCCCCGGACAGTTGACTATGGCTACACCTTC,CASSQSPRTVDYGYTF
TRBJ2-3,NA,TRBV30,once,TGTGCCTGGAGTTTCTTTAGCACAGATACGCAGTATTTT,CAWSFFSTDTQYF
TRBJ2-7,NA,TRBV14,NA,TGTGCCAGCAGCCGCTCAGCTGGGCCCTCCTACGAGCAGTACTTC,CASSRSAGPSYEQYF
TRBJ1-1,NA,TRBV11-2,NA,TGTGCCAGCAGCTATAACAGGGAACACACTGAAGCTTTCTTT,CASSYNREHTEAFF
TRBJ2-1,NA,TRBV7-9,NA,TGTGCCAGCAGCTTAAATATGGGGCATCATGAGCAGTTCTTC,CASSLNMGHHEQFF
TRBJ1-6,NA,TRBV4-1,NA,TGCGCCAGCAGCCAAGTCCTTGGAAATAATTCACCCCTCCACTTT,CASSQVLGNNSPLHF
TRBJ1-1,NA,TRBV5-1,NA,TGCGCCAGCAGCGTACTGGGACACCGAAACACTGAAGCTTTCTTT,CASSVLGHRNTEAFF
TRBJ2-3,TRBD1,TRBV5-8,NA,TGTGCCAGCAGATCAACCGGGACAGGGGATTTCGCAGATACGCAGTATTTT,CASRSTGTGDFADTQYF
TRBJ2-5,NA,TRBV9,NA,TGTGCCAGCAGCGTAGTAACTAGGGCGGCCCAGTACTTC,CASSVVTRAAQYF
TRBJ1-3,NA,TRBV7-6,NA,TGTGCCAGCAGCCCCCGGACATTCTCTGGAAACACCATATATTTT,CASSPRTFSGNTIYF
TRBJ2-1,TRBD2,TRBV5-4,NA,TGTGCCAGCAGCTTGGCCGGGGGGGGGCAATACAATGAGCAGTTCTTC,CASSLAGGGQYNEQFF
TRBJ1-3,NA,TRBV5-1,NA,TGCGCCAGCAGCTTGGAGGGTGGGGCACTCTCTGGAAACACCATATATTTT,CASSLEGGALSGNTIYF
TRBJ2-6,NA,TRBV11-2,NA,TGTGCCAGCAGAGTAAAGGCATCTAGCTCTGGGGCCAACGTCCTGACTTTC,CASRVKASSSGANVLTF
TRBJ1-2,NA,TRBV5-1,NA,TGCGCCAGCAGCTCGGACAGTTGGGGCTATGGCTACACCTTC,CASSSDSWGYGYTF
TRBJ1-1,NA,TRBV29-1,NA,TGCAGCGTTGCCCCAAACGGCGGATACACTGAAGCTTTCTTT,CSVAPNGGYTEAFF
TRBJ2-1,NA,TRBV11-3,NA,TGTGCCAGCAGCTTAGCGCCAGGGGAGAGAAATGAGCAGTTCTTC,CASSLAPGERNEQFF
TRBJ1-1,NA,TRBV15,once,TGTGCCACCAGCAGAGAAATGAGGGGTAGTGAAGCTTTCTTT,CATSREMRGSEAFF
TRBJ2-7,TRBD1,TRBV9,NA,TGTGCCAGCAGCGTAGAACAGGGGGGTTCCTACGAGCAGTACTTC,CASSVEQGGSYEQYF
TRBJ1-2,NA,TRBV14,NA,TGTGCCAGCAGCCAAGCAGCCAGGGCGAGCTATGGCTACACCTTC,CASSQAARASYGYTF
TRBJ1-1,NA,TRBV7-3,NA,TGTGCCAGCAGGCAGCAGCCGAACACTGAAGCTTTCTTT,CASRQQPNTEAFF
TRBJ1-5,NA,TRBV10-3,NA,TGTGCCATCAGTGACAGCCAAGATAAACCCCAGCATTTT,CAISDSQDKPQHF
TRBJ1-2,TRBD1,TRBV28,NA,TGTGCCAGCAGTTTATATGGGACAGCTGAATATGGCTACACCTTC,CASSLYGTAEYGYTF
TRBJ2-1,NA,TRBV5-1,once,TGCGCCAGCAGCTTAGCAGGGGTCGAGCAGTTCTTC,CASSLAGVEQFF
TRBJ1-2,NA,TRBV19,NA,TGTGCCAGTAGTTTGGCAGGGTTTGGCTACACCTTC,CASSLAGFGYTF
TRBJ1-2,TRBD1,TRBV5-1,NA,TGCGCCAGCAGCTCCCAGGACAGGGGGCTAAACTATGGCTACACCTTC,CASSSQDRGLNYGYTF
TRBJ2-2,TRBD1,TRBV5-1,NA,TGCGCCAGCAGCTTGGTGGGACAGGGGATCACCGGGGAGCTGTTTTTT,CASSLVGQGITGELFF
TRBJ2-7,TRBD1,TRBV10-3,NA,TGTGCCATCAAAGACAGGGGGCAATCCGCTGACGAGCAGTACTTC,CAIKDRGQSADEQYF
TRBJ1-2,TRBD1,TRBV18,few,TGTGCCAGCTCTACCGGGACAGGGGACTATGGCTACACCTTC,CASSTGTGDYGYTF
TRBJ1-3,NA,TRBV18,NA,TGTGCCAGCTCTTCGGGCTCTGGAAACACCATATATTTT,CASSSGSGNTIYF
TRBJ2-1,TRBD2,TRBV19,NA,TGTGCCCGTCGTACGGGCGGGGGGGCGGAAAGGGTCAATGAGCAGTTCTTC,CARRTGGGAERVNEQFF
TRBJ2-3,TRBD2,TRBV5-1,NA,TGCGCCAGCAGCCCCCGGACTAGCCGGGGACGCGATACGCAGTATTTT,CASSPRTSRGRDTQYF
TRBJ2-7,NA,TRBV11-2,NA,TGTGCCAGCAGCTTTGAGGGGTACGAGCAGTACTTC,CASSFEGYEQYF
TRBJ2-4,NA,TRBV6-1,NA,TGTGCCAGCAGTGAATCCTCCCTCCCCAACATTCAGTACTTC,CASSESSLPNIQYF
TRBJ1-1,NA,TRBV27,NA,TGTGCCAGCAGTTTAGCAGGGTCCACTGAAGCTTTCTTT,CASSLAGSTEAFF
TRBJ2-2,NA,TRBV24-1,NA,TGTGCCACCAGTGATACGGGGGCGGGGAACACCGGGGAGCTGTTTTTT,CATSDTGAGNTGELFF
TRBJ1-2,TRBD1,TRBV10-3,NA,TGTGCCATCAGCCTGACAGGGGGGAACTATGGCTACACCTTC,CAISLTGGNYGYTF
TRBJ1-5,NA,TRBV19,NA,TGTGCCAGTACCAGGACAGAGAATCAGCCCCAGCATTTT,CASTRTENQPQHF
TRBJ1-5,TRBD1,TRBV2,once,TGTGCCAGCAGTGCTGACAGGGGGTATGCGCCCCAGCATTTT,CASSADRGYAPQHF
TRBJ1-1,NA,TRBV10-1,NA,TGCGCCTTTCTACGACCGGGGGGTGTAGGAATGAACACTGAAGCTTTCTTT,CAFLRPGGVGMNTEAFF
TRBJ2-7,NA,TRBV30,NA,TGTGCCTGGAGTGTAGAGACTCTCAAGCAGTACTTC,CAWSVETLKQYF
TRBJ2-1,NA,TRBV7-9,NA,TGTGCCAGCAGCTCGACGAGCGGTTACAATGAGCAGTTCTTC,CASSSTSGYNEQFF
TRBJ1-5,TRBD1,TRBV9,NA,TGTGCCAGCAGCGAAGGGGGCGGCAATCAGCCCCAGCATTTT,CASSEGGGNQPQHF
TRBJ1-5,TRBD1,TRBV2,NA,TGTGCCAGTACCCTGGAGGGGACAGGACCCTATAGCAATCAGCCCCAGCATTTT,CASTLEGTGPYSNQPQHF
TRBJ1-1,NA,TRBV6-6,NA,TGTGCCAGCACCGTGGATAAGGGGGTCACTGAAGCTTTCTTT,CASTVDKGVTEAFF